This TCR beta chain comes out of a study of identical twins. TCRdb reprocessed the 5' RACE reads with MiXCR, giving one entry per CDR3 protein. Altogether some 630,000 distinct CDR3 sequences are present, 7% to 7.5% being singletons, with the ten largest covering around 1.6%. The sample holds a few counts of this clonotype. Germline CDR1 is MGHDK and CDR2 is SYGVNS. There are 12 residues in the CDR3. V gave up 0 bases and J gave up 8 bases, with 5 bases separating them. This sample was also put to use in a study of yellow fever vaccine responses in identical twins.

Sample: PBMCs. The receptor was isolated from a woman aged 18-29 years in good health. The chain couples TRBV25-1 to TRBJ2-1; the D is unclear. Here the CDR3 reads CASSEYGDEQFF. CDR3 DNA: TGTGCCAGCAGTGAATATGGGGATGAGCAGTTCTTC. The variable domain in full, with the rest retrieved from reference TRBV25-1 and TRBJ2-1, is EADIYQTPRYLVIGTGKKITLECSQTMGHDKMYWYQQDPGMELHLIHYSYGVNSTEKGDLSSESTVSRIRTEHFPLTLESARPSHTSQYLCASSEYGDEQFFGPGTRLTVL.